These 15 T cell receptor beta chains came from one sample sequenced in a study of Graves' ophthalmopathy and Graves' hyperthyroidism. Using RNA transcripts, the TCR beta CDR3 regions were amplified. Scientists carried out first-round RT-PCR using HTBI primers and then a second-round multiplex PCR. TCRdb independently ran MiXCR on the multiplex PCR reads; one entry per CDR3 protein. This repertoire shows around 670,000 distinct CDR3 sequences, about 44% found once; its top ten account for 44%. The sequenced material came from peripheral blood. These receptors originate from an adult man with Graves' ophthalmopathy.

The V and J genes are TRBV25-1 and TRBJ2-2; D gene unclear. CDR1 is MGHDK and CDR2 is SYGVNS in the germline V gene. The CDR3 consists of 14 residues. V lost 4 bases, J lost 5 bases, and 11 bases lay in between. The CDR3 coding sequence is TGTGCCAGCAGTGCTAATGAGCGTACCGGGGAGCTGTTTTTT. The encoded protein is CASSANERTGELFF.

V usage is TRBV4-2 and J usage is TRBJ2-5, with TRBD2 matching over 11 bases. This CDR3 contains 17 residues. With V trimmed by 0 bases and J by 2 bases, 5 bases remained unmatched. From germline, CDR1 is LGHNA and CDR2 YNFKEQ. CDR3 loop: CASSQEPSGGLQETQYF. The CDR3 nucleotides read TGTGCCAGCAGCCAAGAACCTAGCGGGGGGTTACAAGAGACCCAGTACTTC.

The chain joins TRBV7-2 to TRBJ1-5; D possibly corresponds to TRBD1 (5 bases). This CDR3 has 15 residues. Germline values: CDR1 SGHTA, CDR2 FQGNSA. V lost 2 bases and J 3 bases, leaving 11 bases between the germline ends. CDR3 in amino acids: CASSLPRVNNQPQHF. The DNA for the CDR3 is TGTGCCAGCAGCTTACCCAGGGTAAACAATCAGCCCCAGCATTTT.

Remarks on this clonotype: The conserved phenylalanine or tryptophan is not found at the CDR3 terminus, so this likely reflects a read error. The genes are TRBV25-1 and TRBJ2-7; no reliable D call. CDR3 length equals 13 residues. The germline V gene encodes CDR1 MGHDK and CDR2 SYGVNS. Deletions cut 4 bases from V and 3 bases from J, with 10 bases between. The CDR3 region is CASSGTSFYEQYS. Here the CDR3 DNA reads TGTGCCAGCAGTGGGACCAGTTTCTACGAGCAGTACTCC.

The genes are TRBV20-1 and TRBJ1-6; maybe TRBD1 (5 bases). From germline, CDR1 is DFQATT and CDR2 SNEGSKA (reference sequence). The CDR3 is 15 amino acids. The V and J ends lost 3 bases and 9 bases respectively, with 18 bases between them. CDR3 in amino acids: CSASVGVRFGSPLHF. DNA for the CDR3: TGCAGTGCTAGTGTGGGGGTCCGGTTTGGTTCACCCCTCCACTTT.

The CDR3 region has the DNA TGCAGTGCTGGAGGGGACAGGGGGCGTGTAACTGAAGCTTTCTTT. Protein sequence: CSAGGDRGRVTEAFF. The V and J genes are TRBV20-1 and TRBJ1-1; TRBD1 matches at 12 bases. Germline V gene lookup returns CDR1 DFQATT and CDR2 SNEGSKA (reference sequence). The CDR3 spans 15 residues. The trim removed 5 bases at V and 5 bases at J, leaving 9 bases unmatched.

This clonotype was detected ten times or more. This chain links TRBV7-8 with TRBJ1-6; 11 bases map to TRBD1. Germline CDR1 SGHVS, CDR2 FQNEAQ. Trimming took 0 bases from V and 9 from J; bases not matched to a gene: 1. The CDR3 runs 15 residues. This CDR3 is CASSLAGTGGSPLHF. The CDR3 DNA reads TGTGCCAGCAGCTTAGCGGGGACAGGGGGTTCACCCCTCCACTTT.

The V call is TRBV7-8, the J call TRBJ1-4; D gene ambiguous. V was pared by 0 bases and J by 8 bases, with 13 bases between. Germline V CDR1 and CDR2: SGHVS, FQNEAQ. The CDR3 has 15 residues. Here the CDR3 reads CASSLAQAEGEKLFF. CDR3 DNA: TGTGCCAGCAGCTTAGCGCAGGCAGAAGGGGAAAAACTGTTTTTT.

This chain connects TRBV20-1 to TRBJ2-7; a weak D match, TRBD2 (7 bases). Per germline, CDR1 DFQATT and CDR2 SNEGSKA (reference sequence). The CDR3 sequence is 14 residues long. V dropped 1 base and J dropped 6 bases, with 16 bases sitting between them. Written as DNA, the CDR3 is TGCAGTGCTAGAGGACTACAGGGCGGGAGCGAGCAGTACTTC. This sequence encodes CSARGLQGGSEQYF.

V gene TRBV10-3 combines with J gene TRBJ1-6; D uncertain. The CDR3 consists of 16 residues. Germline V gives CDR1 ENHRY, CDR2 SYGVKD. Trimming pared 10 bases from V and 2 bases from J, leaving 18 bases between. CDR3 in DNA: TGTGCCAGCTCACCACTGCGGGATACCTATAATTCACCCCTCCACTTT. Amino acid sequence: CASSPLRDTYNSPLHF.

This clonotype was observed many times. V and J are TRBV10-3 and TRBJ2-5; D is possibly TRBD1 (6 bases). Germline loops: CDR1 ENHRY, CDR2 SYGVKD. This CDR3 has 13 amino acids. Trimming cost V 10 bases and J 2 bases, with 14 bases left between them. Written as DNA, the CDR3 is TGTGCCAGCAGCTACGGACAGCAAGAGACCCAGTACTTC. It encodes CASSYGQQETQYF.

Details on this clonotype: A much larger clone differs by one base, so this may be a read error. A read error is likely, as this CDR3 ends without the conserved phenylalanine or tryptophan. This sequence joins TRBV15 and TRBJ2-5; 7 bases match TRBD2. V shed 5 bases, J shed 0 bases, and the junction held 15 bases outside the gene matches. This CDR3 comprises 18 residues. CDR1 is LNHNV and CDR2 is YYDKDF in the germline V gene (reference sequence). The CDR3 protein is CATSLKGRGRAYQETQYL. Here the CDR3 DNA reads TGTGCCACCAGCCTTAAGGGGAGAGGGAGGGCCTACCAAGAGACCCAGTACCTC.

This clonotype was seen more than once but under ten times. V is TRBV20-1 and J is TRBJ1-2; D gene uncertain. Germline-derived CDR1 and CDR2 are DFQATT and SNEGSKA (reference sequence). V lost 0 bases, J lost 5 bases, and 19 bases lay in between. This CDR3 is 16 amino acids long. CDR3: CSARDLADTTRYGYTF. CDR3 nucleotide sequence: TGCAGTGCTAGAGATCTGGCAGATACAACAAGATATGGCTACACCTTC.

This clonotype was observed a single time. V usage is TRBV29-1 and J usage is TRBJ2-2; D assignment may be TRBD1 or TRBD2 (5 bases each). Germline V lookup: CDR1 SQVTM, CDR2 ANQGSEA. V dropped 1 base and J dropped 2 bases, with 11 bases sitting between them. This CDR3 has 15 amino acids. The CDR3 loop reads CSVEVRGKNTGELFF. For the CDR3, the DNA is TGCAGCGTTGAAGTGAGGGGAAAAAACACCGGGGAGCTGTTTTTT.

This clonotype was recorded many times. The V and J genes are TRBV24-1 and TRBJ1-5; D is ambiguous. Germline V gives CDR1 KGHDR, CDR2 SFDVKD. V was pared by 2 bases and J by 0 bases, with 10 bases between. The CDR3 totals 16 residues. CDR3 coding DNA: TGTGCCACCAGTGATTCCCGACGGCCTAGCAATCAGCCCCAGCATTTT. Amino acids: CATSDSRRPSNQPQHF.